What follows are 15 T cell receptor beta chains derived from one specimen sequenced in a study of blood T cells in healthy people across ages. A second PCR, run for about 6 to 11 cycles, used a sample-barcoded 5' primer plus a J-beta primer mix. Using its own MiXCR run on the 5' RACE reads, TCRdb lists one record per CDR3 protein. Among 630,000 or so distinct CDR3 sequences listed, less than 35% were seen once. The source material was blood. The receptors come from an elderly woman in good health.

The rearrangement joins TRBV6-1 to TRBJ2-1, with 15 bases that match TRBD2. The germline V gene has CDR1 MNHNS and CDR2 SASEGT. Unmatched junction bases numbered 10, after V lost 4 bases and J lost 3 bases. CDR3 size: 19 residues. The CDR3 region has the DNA TGTGCCAGCAGTGTTTTTGGGACTAGCGGGGGGTATTTCTACAATGAGCAGTTCTTC. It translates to CASSVFGTSGGYFYNEQFF.

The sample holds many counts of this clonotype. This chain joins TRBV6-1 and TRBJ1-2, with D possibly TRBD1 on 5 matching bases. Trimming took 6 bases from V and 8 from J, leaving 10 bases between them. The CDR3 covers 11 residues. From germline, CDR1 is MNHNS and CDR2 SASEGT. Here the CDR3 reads CASREGSGYTF. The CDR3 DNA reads TGTGCCAGCAGGGAGGGGTCGGGCTACACCTTC.

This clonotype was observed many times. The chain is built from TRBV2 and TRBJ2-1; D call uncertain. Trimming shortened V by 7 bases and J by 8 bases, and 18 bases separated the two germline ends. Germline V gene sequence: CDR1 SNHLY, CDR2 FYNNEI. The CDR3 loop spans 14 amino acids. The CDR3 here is CASNRLQSKDEQFF. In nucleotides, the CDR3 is TGTGCCAGCAATCGACTCCAGTCAAAGGATGAGCAGTTCTTC.

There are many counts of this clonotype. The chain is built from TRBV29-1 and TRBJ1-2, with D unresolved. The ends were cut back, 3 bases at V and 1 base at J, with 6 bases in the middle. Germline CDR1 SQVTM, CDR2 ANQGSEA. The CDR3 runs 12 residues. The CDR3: CSVDQFNYGYTF. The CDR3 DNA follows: TGCAGCGTTGACCAGTTTAACTATGGCTACACCTTC.

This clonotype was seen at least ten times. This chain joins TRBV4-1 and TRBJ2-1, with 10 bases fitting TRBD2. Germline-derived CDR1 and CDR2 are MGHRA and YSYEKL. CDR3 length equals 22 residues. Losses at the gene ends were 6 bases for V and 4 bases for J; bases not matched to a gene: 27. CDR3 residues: CASRLGGPRLGLAGEHYNEQFF. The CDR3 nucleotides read TGCGCCAGCAGATTGGGCGGACCCAGACTGGGGCTAGCGGGGGAACATTACAATGAGCAGTTCTTC.

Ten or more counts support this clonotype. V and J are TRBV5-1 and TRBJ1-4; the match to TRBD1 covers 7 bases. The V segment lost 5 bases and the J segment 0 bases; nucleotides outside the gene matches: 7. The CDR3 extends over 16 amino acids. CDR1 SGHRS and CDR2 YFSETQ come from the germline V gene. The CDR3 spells CASSKDRAATNEKLFF. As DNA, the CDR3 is TGCGCCAGCAGTAAAGACAGGGCAGCAACTAATGAAAAACTGTTTTTT.

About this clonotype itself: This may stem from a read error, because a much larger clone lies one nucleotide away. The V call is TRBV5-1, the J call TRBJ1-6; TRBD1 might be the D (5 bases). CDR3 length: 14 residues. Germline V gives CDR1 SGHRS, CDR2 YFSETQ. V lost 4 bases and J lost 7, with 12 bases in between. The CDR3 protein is CASSVDPGNSPLHF. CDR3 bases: TGCGCCAGCAGCGTGGACCCAGGGAATTCACCCCTCCACTTT.

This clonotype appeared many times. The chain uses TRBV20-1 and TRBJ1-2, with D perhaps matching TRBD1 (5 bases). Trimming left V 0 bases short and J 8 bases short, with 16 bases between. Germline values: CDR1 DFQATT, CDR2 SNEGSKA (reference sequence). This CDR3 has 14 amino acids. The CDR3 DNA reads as TGCAGTGCTAGAGACGGTCGAAGGAGGGGAGGCTACACCTTC. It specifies CSARDGRRRGGYTF.

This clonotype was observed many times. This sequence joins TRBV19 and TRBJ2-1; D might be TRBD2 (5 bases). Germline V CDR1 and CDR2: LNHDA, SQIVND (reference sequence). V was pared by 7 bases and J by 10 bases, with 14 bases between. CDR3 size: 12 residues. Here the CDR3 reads CASNRGRGEQFF. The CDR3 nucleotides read TGTGCCAGTAATCGGGGTCGGGGAGAGCAGTTCTTC. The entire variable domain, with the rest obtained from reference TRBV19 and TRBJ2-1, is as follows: DGGITQSPKYLFRKEGQNVTLSCEQNLNHDAMYWYRQDPGQGLRLIYYSQIVNDFQKGDIAEGYSVSREKKESFPLTVTSAQKNPTAFYLCASNRGRGEQFFGPGTRLTVL.

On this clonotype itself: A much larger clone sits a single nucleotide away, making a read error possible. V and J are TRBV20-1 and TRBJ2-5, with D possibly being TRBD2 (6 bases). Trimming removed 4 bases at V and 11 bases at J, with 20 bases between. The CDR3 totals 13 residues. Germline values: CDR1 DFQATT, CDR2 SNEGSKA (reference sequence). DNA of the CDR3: TGCAGTGCTAAACGGGGGAACTACAGTGAGCAGTACTTC. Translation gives CSAKRGNYSEQYF.

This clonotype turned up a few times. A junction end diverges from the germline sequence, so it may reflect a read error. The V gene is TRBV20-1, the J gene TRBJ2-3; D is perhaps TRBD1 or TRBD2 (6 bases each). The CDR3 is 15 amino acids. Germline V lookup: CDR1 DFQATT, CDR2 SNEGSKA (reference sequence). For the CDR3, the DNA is TGCAGTCCTAGAGCAGAACGGGGGCCCACAGATACGCAGTATTTT. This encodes CSPRAERGPTDTQYF.

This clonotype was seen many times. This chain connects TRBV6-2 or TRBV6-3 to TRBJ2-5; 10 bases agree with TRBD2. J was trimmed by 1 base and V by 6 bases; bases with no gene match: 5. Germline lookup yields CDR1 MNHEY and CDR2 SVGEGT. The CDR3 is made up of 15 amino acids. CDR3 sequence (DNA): TGTGCCAGCAGGGATCTAGCGGGGGTCCAAGAGACCCAGTACTTC. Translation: CASRDLAGVQETQYF.

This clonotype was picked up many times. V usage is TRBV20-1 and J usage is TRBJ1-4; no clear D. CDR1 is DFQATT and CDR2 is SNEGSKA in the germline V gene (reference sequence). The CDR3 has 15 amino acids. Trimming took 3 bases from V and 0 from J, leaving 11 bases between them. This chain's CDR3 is CSASADKATNEKLFF. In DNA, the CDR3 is TGCAGTGCTAGTGCCGATAAGGCAACTAATGAAAAACTGTTTTTT.

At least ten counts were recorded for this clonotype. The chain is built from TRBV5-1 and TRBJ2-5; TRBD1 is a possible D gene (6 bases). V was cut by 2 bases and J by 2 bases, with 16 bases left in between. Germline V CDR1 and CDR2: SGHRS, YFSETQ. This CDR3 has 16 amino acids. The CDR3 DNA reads TGCGCCAGCAGCTTAGTTACAGGGAAGGGGCAAGAGACCCAGTACTTC. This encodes CASSLVTGKGQETQYF.

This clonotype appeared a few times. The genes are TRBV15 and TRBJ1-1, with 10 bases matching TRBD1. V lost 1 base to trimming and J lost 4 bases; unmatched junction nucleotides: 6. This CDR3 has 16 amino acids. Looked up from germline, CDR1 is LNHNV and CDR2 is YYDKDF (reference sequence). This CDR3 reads CATSRVVGTGATEAFF. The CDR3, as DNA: TGTGCCACCAGCAGAGTCGTGGGGACAGGGGCCACTGAAGCTTTCTTT.